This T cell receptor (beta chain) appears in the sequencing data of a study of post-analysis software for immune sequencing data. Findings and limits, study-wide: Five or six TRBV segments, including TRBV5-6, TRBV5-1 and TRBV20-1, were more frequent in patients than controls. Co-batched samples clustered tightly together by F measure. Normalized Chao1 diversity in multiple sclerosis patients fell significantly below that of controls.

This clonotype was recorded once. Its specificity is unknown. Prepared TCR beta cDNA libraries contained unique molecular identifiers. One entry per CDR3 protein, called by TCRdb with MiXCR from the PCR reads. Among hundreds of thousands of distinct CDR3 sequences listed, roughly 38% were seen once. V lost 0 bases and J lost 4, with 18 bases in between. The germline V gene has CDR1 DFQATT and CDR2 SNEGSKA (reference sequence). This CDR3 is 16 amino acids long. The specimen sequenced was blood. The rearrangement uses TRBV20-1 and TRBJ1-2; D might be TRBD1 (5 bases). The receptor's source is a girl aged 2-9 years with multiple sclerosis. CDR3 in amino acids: CSARDLRDGSFYGYTF. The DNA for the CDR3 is TGCAGTGCTAGAGACCTCCGGGACGGCTCTTTCTATGGCTACACCTTC.